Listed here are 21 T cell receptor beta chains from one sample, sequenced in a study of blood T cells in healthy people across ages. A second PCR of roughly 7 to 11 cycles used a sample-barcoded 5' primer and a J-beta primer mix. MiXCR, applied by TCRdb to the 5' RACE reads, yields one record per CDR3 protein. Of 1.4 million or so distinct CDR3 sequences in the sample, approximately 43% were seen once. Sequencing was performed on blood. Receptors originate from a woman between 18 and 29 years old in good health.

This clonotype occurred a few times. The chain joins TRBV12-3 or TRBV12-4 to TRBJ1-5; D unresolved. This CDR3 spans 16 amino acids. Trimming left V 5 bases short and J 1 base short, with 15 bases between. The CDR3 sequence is CASSPAGRGSNQPQHF. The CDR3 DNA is TGTGCCAGCAGTCCCGCAGGACGTGGAAGCAATCAGCCCCAGCATTTT.

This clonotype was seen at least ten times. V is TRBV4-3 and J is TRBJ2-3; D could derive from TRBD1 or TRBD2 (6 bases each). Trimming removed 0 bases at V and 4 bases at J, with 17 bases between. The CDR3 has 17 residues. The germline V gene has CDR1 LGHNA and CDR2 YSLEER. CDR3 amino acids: CASSQDLGGGGSDTQYF. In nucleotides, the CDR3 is TGCGCCAGCAGCCAAGATCTAGGAGGGGGTGGGTCAGATACGCAGTATTTT.

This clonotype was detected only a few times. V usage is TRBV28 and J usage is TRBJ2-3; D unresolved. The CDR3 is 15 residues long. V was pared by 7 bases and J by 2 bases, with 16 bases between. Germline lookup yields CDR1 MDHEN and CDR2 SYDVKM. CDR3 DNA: TGTGCCAGCATACCGGGCGGAGCCTACACAGATACGCAGTATTTT. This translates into CASIPGGAYTDTQYF.

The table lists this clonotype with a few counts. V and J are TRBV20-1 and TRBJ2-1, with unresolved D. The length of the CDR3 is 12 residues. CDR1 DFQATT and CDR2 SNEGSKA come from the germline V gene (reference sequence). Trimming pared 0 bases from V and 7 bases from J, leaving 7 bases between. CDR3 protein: CSARDGRNEQFF. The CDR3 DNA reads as TGCAGTGCTAGAGATGGACGGAATGAGCAGTTCTTC.

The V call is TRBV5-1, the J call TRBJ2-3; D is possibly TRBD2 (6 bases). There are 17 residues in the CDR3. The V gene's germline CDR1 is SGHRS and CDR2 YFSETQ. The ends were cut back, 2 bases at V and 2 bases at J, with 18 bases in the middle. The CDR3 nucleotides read TGCGCCAGCAGCTTAGCCCCTTCAGCGGGTTCCACAGATACGCAGTATTTT. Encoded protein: CASSLAPSAGSTDTQYF.

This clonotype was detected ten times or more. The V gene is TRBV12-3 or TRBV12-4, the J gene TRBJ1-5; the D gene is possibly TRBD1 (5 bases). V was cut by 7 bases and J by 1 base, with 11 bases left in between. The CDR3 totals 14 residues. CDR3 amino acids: CASTLRGSNQPQHF. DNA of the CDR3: TGTGCCAGCACCCTCCGGGGGAGCAATCAGCCCCAGCATTTT.

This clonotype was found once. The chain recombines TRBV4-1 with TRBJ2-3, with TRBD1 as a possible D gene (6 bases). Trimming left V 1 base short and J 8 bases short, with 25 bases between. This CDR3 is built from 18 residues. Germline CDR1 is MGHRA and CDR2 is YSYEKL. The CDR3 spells CASSQVDSRGHRVGTQYF. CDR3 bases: TGCGCCAGCAGCCAAGTCGATAGTCGGGGACATAGAGTAGGTACGCAGTATTTT.

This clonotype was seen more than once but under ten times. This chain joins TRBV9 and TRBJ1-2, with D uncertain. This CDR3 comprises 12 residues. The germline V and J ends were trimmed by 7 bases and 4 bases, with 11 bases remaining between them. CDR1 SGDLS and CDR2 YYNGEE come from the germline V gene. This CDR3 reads CASQTPGYGYTF. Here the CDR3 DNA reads TGTGCCAGCCAAACCCCCGGCTATGGCTACACCTTC.

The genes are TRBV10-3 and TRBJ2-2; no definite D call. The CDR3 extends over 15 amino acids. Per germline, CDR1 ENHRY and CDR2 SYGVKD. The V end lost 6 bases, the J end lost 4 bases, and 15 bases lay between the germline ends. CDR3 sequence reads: CAISYVRNSTGELFF. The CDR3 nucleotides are TGTGCCATCAGCTACGTAAGAAACAGCACCGGGGAGCTGTTTTTT.

CDR3 protein: CSASRDTEAFF. For the CDR3, the DNA is TGCAGTGCTAGTAGGGACACTGAAGCTTTCTTT. V is TRBV20-1 and J is TRBJ1-1; no clear D gene. The V end was cut by 3 bases, the J end by 3 bases, with 5 bases between. The CDR3 sequence is 11 residues long. Germline V CDR1 and CDR2: DFQATT, SNEGSKA (reference sequence).

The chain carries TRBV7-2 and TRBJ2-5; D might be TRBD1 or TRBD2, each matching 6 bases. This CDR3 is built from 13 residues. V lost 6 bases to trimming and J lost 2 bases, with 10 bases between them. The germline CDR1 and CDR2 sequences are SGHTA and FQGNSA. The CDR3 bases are TGTGCCAGCAGAAAGGGGGGACAAGAGACCCAGTACTTC. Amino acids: CASRKGGQETQYF.

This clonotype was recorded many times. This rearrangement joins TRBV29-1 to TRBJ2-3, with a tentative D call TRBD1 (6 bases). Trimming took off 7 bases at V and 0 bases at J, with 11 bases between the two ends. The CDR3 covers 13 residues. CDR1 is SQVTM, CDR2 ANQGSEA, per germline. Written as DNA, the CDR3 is TGCAGCGCCATGGGGGCTAGCACAGATACGCAGTATTTT. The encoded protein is CSAMGASTDTQYF.

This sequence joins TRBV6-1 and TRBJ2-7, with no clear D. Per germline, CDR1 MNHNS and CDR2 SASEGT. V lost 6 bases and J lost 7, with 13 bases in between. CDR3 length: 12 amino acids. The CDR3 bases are TGTGCCAGCAGGAACCGGTGGGTGGAGCAGTACTTC. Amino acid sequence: CASRNRWVEQYF.

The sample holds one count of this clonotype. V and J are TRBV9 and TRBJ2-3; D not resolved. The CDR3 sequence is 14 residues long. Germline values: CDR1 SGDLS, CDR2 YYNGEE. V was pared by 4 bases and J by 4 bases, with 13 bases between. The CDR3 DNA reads TGTGCCAGCAGCCCTCTCCGCCAGTCAGATACGCAGTATTTT. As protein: CASSPLRQSDTQYF.

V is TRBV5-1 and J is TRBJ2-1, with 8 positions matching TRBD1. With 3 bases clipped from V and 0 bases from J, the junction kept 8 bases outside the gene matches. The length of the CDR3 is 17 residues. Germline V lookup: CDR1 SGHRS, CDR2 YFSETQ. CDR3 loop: CASSYVRGLGSYNEQFF. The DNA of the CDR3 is TGCGCCAGCAGCTATGTCAGGGGGCTCGGCTCCTACAATGAGCAGTTCTTC.

This chain's CDR3 is CASRGLEYGYTF. The CDR3 DNA follows: TGTGCCAGCCGGGGCCTAGAATATGGCTACACCTTC. V is TRBV27 and J is TRBJ1-2; a possible D gene is TRBD1 (5 bases). Germline loops: CDR1 MNHEY, CDR2 SMNVEV (reference sequence). V was trimmed by 8 bases and J by 5 bases, leaving 12 bases between them. The CDR3 spans 12 residues.

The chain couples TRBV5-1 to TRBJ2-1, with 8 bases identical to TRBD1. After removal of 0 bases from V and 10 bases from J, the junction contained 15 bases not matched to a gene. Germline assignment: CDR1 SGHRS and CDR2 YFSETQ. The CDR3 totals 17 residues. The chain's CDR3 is CASSLAGVRGLKTEQFF. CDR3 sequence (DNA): TGCGCCAGCAGCTTGGCAGGGGTCAGGGGGCTTAAAACCGAGCAGTTCTTC. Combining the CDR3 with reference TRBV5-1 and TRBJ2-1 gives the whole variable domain KAGVTQTPRYLIKTRGQQVTLSCSPISGHRSVSWYQQTPGQGLQFLFEYFSETQRNKGNFPGRFSGRQFSNSRSEMNVSTLELGDSALYLCASSLAGVRGLKTEQFFGPGTRLTVL.

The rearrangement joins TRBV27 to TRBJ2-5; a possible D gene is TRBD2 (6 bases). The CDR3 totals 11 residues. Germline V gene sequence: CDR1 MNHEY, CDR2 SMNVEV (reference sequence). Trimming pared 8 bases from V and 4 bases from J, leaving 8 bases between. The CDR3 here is CASLGGETQYF. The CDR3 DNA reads TGTGCCAGCTTGGGGGGAGAGACCCAGTACTTC.

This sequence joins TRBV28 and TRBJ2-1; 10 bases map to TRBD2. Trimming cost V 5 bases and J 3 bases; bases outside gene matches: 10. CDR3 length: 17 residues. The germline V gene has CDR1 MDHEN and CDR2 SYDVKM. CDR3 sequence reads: CASSPQPSGSFYNEQFF. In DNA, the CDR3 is TGTGCCAGCAGTCCTCAGCCTAGCGGGAGTTTCTACAATGAGCAGTTCTTC.

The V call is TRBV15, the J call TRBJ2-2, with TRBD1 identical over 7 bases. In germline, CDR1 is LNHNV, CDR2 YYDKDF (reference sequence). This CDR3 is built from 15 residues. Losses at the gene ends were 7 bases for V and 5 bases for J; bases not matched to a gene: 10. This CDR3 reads CATKDRAAPTGELFF. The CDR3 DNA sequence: TGTGCCACCAAAGACAGGGCGGCCCCAACCGGGGAGCTGTTTTTT.

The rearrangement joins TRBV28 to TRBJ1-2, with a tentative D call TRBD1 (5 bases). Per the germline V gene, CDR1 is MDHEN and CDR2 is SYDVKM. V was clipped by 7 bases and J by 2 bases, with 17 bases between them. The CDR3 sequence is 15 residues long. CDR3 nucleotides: TGTGCCAGCATTCCAGACGCCAGGGCCAACTATGGCTACACCTTC. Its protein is CASIPDARANYGYTF.